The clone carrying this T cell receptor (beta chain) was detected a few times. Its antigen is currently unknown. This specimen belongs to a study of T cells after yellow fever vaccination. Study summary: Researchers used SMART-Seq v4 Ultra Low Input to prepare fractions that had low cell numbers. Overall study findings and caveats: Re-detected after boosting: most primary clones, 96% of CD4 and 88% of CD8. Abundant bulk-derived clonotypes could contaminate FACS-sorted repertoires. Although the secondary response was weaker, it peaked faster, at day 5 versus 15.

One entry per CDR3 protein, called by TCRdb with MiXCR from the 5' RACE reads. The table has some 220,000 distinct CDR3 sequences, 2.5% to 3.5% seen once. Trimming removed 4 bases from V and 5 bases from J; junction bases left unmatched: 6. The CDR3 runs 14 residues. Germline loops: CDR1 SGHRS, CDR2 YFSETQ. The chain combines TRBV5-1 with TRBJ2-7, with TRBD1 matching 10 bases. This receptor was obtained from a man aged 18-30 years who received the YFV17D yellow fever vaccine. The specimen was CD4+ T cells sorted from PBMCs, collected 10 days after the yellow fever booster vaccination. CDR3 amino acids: CASSPGTGVHEQYV. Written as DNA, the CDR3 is TGCGCCAGCAGCCCGGGGACAGGGGTCCACGAGCAGTACGTC.